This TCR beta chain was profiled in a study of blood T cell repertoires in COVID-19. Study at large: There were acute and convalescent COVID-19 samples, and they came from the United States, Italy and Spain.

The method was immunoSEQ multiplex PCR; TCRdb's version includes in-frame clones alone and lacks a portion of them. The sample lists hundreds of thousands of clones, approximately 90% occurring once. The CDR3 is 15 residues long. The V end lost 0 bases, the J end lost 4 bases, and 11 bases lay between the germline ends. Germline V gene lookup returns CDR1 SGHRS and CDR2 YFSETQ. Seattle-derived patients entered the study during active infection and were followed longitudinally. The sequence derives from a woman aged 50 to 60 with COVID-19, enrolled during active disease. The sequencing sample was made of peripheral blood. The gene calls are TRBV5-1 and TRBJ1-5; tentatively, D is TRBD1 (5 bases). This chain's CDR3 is CASSLGTGFNQPQHF. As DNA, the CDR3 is TGCGCCAGCAGCTTGGGAACAGGCTTTAATCAGCCCCAGCATTTT. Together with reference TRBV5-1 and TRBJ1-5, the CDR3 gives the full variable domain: KAGVTQTPRYLIKTRGQQVTLSCSPISGHRSVSWYQQTPGQGLQFLFEYFSETQRNKGNFPGRFSGRQFSNSRSEMNVSTLELGDSALYLCASSLGTGFNQPQHFGDGTRLSIL.